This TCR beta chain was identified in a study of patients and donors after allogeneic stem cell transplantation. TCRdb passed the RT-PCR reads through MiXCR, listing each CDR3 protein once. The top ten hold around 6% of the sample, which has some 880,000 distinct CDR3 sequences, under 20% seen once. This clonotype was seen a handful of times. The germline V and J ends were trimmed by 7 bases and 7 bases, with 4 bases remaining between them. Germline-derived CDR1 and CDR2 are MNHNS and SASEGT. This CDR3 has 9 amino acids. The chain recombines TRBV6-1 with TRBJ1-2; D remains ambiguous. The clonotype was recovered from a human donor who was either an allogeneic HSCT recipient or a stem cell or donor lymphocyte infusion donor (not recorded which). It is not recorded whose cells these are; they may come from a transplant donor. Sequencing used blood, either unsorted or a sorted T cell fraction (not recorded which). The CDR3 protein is CASIGGYTF. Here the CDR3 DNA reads TGTGCCAGCATCGGTGGCTACACCTTC.